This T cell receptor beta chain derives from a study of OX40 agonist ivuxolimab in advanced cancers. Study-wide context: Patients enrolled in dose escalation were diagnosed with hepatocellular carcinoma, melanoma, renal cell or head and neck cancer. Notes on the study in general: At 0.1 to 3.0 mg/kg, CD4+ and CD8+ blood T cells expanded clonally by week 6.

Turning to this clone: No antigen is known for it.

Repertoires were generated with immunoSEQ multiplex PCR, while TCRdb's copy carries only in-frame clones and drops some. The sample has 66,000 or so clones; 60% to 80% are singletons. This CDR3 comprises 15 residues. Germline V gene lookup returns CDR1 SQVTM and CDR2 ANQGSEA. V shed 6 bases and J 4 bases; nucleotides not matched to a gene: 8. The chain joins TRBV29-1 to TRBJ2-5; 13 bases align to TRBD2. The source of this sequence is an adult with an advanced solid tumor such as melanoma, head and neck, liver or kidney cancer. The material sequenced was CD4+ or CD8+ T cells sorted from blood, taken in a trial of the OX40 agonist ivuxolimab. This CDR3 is CSVRTSGRLLETQYF. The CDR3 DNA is TGCAGCGTAAGGACTAGCGGGAGATTGCTAGAGACCCAGTACTTC. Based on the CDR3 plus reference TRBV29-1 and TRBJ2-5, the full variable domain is SAVISQKPSRDICQRGTSLTIQCQVDSQVTMMFWYRQQPGQSLTLIATANQGSEATYESGFVIDKFPISRPNLTFSTLTVSNMSPEDSSIYLCSVRTSGRLLETQYFGPGTRLLVL.